This T cell receptor beta chain stems from a study of Graves' ophthalmopathy and Graves' hyperthyroidism. About the research overall: Researchers classed hyperthyroidism as stable given no ophthalmopathy within 18 months of follow-up.

Trimming cost V 5 bases and J 1 base, with 8 bases left between them. Germline V CDR1 and CDR2: MNHEY, SMNVEV (reference sequence). This CDR3 contains 14 residues. Using RNA transcripts, the TCR beta CDR3 regions were amplified. HTBI primers served in a first-round RT-PCR, which a second-round multiplex PCR followed. One entry per CDR3 protein results from TCRdb running MiXCR on the multiplex PCR reads. The sample includes about 1.2 million distinct CDR3 sequences, about 38% of them seen just once. This clonotype was picked up a small number of times. People with hyperthyroidism were aged 18 to 65 and newly diagnosed, under 2 months' duration. Patients were excluded if they had other autoimmune diseases or uncontrolled infections, and likewise if pregnancy or lactation applied.

This TCR came from an adult man with Graves' hyperthyroidism. The V gene is TRBV27, the J gene TRBJ2-2; D is ambiguous. Specimen: peripheral blood or thyroid tissue (not recorded which). The CDR3 DNA sequence: TGTGCCAGCAGTCCATATCGGAACACCGGGGAGCTGTTTTTT. Translation gives CASSPYRNTGELFF.